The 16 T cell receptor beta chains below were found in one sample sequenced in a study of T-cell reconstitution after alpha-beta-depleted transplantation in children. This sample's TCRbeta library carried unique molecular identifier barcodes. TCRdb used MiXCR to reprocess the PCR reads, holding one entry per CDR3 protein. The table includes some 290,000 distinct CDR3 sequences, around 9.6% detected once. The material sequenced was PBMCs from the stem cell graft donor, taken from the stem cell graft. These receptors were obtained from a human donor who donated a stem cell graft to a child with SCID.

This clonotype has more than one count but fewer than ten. CDR3 nucleotides: TGCAGTGCTTCCCTGACAGGGACCACCAGGGGAGCTTTCTTT. It yields the protein CSASLTGTTRGAFF. This chain joins TRBV20-1 and TRBJ1-1; 7 bases agree with TRBD1. CDR3 length: 14 amino acids. Germline loops: CDR1 DFQATT, CDR2 SNEGSKA (reference sequence). The V and J ends lost 5 bases and 10 bases, in that order; junction bases with no gene match: 16.

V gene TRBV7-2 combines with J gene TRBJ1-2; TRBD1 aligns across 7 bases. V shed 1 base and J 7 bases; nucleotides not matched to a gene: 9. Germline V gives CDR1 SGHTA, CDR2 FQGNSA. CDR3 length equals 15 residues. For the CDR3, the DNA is TGTGCCAGCAGCTTAGGGAGGGGGCCCGTAGTTGGCTACACCTTC. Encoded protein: CASSLGRGPVVGYTF. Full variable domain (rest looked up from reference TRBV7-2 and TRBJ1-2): GAGVSQSPSNKVTEKGKDVELRCDPISGHTALYWYRQSLGQGLEFLIYFQGNSAPDKSGLPSDRFSAERTGGSVSTLTIQRTQQEDSAVYLCASSLGRGPVVGYTFGSGTRLTVV.

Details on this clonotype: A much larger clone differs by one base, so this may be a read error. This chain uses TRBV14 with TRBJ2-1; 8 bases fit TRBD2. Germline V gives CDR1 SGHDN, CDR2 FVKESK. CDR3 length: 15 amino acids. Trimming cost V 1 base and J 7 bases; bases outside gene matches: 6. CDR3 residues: CASSQASGRPNEQFF. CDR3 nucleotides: TGTGCCAGCAGCCAAGCTAGCGGGCGGCCTAATGAGCAGTTCTTC.

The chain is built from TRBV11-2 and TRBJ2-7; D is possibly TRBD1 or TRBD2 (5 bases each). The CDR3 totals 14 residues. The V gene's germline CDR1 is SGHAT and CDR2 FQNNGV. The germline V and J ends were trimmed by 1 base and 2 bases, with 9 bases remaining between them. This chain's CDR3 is CASSLAGPTYEQYF. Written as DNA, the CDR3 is TGTGCCAGCAGCTTAGCGGGGCCCACCTACGAGCAGTACTTC.

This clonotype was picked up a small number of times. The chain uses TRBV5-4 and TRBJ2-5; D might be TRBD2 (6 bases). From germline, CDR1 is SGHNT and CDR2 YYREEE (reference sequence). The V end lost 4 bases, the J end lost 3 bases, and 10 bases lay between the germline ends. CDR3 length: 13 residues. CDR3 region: CASSPGGEETQYF. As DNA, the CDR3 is TGTGCCAGCAGCCCCGGCGGGGAAGAGACCCAGTACTTC.

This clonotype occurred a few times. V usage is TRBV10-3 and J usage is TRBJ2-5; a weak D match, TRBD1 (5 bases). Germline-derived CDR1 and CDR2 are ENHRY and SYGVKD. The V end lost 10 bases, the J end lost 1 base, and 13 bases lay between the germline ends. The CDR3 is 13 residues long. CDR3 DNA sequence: TGTGCCAGCAAACCCGACAGCCAAGAGACCCAGTACTTC. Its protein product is CASKPDSQETQYF.

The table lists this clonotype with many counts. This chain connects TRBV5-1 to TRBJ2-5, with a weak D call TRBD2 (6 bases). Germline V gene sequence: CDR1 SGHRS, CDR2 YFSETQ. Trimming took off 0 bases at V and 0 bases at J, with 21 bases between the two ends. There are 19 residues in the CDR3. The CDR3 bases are TGCGCCAGCAGCTTGGTTTGGAGGGGCCCGACCTCGTACCAAGAGACCCAGTACTTC. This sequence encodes CASSLVWRGPTSYQETQYF.

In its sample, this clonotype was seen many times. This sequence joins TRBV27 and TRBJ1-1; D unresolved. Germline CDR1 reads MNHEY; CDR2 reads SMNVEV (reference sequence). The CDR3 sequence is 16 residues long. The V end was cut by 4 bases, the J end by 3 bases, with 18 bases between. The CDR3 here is CASSYQRVSRYTEAFF. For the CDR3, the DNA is TGTGCCAGCAGTTATCAAAGGGTATCGCGGTACACTGAAGCTTTCTTT.

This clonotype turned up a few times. The CDR3 reads CASTRGPPGFNEQYF. CDR3 nucleotides: TGCGCCAGCACCAGAGGGCCCCCGGGGTTCAACGAGCAGTACTTC. The chain uses TRBV5-1 and TRBJ2-7; tentatively, D is TRBD2 (5 bases). The V and J ends lost 6 bases and 5 bases respectively, with 21 bases between them. Germline-derived CDR1 and CDR2 are SGHRS and YFSETQ. The CDR3 has 15 residues.

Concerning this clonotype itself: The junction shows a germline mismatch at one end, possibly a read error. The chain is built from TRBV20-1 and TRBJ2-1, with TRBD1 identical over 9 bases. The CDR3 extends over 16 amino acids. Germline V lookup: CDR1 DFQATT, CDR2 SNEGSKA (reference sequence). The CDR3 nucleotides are TGCAGTGCTAGAAGGGACAGGGTACTCTCCGACAATGAGCAGTTCTTC. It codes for CSARRDRVLSDNEQFF.

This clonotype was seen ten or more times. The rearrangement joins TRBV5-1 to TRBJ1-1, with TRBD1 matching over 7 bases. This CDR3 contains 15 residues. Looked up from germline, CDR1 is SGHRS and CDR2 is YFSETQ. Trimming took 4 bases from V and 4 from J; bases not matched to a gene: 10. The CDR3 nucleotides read TGCGCCAGCAGCGCAGGGGGAAGCAAAGGCACTGAAGCTTTCTTT. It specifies CASSAGGSKGTEAFF.

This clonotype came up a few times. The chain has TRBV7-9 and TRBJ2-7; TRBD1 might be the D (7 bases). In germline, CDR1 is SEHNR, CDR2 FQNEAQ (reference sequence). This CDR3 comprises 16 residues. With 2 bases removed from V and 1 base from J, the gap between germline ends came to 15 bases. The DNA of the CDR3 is TGTGCCAGCAGCTTACAGGGGGGCGAGCGGTCCTACGAGCAGTACTTC. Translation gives CASSLQGGERSYEQYF.

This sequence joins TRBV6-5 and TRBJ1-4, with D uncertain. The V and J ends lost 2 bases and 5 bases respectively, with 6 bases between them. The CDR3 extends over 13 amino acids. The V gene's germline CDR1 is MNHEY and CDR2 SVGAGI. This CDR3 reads CASSYGENEKLFF. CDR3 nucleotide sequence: TGTGCCAGCAGTTACGGAGAAAATGAAAAACTGTTTTTT.

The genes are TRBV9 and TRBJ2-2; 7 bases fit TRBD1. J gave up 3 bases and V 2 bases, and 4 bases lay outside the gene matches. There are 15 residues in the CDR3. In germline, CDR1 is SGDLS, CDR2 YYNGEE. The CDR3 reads CASSVEDRYTGELFF. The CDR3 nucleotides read TGTGCCAGCAGCGTTGAGGACAGGTACACCGGGGAGCTGTTTTTT.

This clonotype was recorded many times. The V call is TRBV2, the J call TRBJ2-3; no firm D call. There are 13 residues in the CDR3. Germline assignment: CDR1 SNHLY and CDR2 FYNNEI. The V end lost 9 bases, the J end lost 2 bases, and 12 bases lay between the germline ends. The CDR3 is CASTGFHTDTQYF. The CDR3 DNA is TGTGCCAGTACCGGGTTCCACACAGATACGCAGTATTTT.

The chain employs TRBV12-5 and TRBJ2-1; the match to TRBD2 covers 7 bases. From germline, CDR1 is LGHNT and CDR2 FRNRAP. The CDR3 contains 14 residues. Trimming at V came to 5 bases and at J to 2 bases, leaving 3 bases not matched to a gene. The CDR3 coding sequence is TGTGCTAGTGGTCAGGGAGGGGCCTACAATGAGCAGTTCTTC. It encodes CASGQGGAYNEQFF.